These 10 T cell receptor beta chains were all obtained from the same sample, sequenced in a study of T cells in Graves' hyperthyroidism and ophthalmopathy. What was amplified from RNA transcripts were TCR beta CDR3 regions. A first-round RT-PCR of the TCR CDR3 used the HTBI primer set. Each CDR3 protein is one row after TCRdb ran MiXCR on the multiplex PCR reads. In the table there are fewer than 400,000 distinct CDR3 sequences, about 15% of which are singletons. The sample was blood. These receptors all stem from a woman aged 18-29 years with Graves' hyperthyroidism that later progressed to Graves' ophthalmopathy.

The CDR3 region is CSVGQDKTEAFF. In nucleotides, the CDR3 is TGCAGCGTTGGCCAGGATAAAACTGAAGCTTTCTTT. The chain carries TRBV29-1 and TRBJ1-1; D unclear. Trimming removed 4 bases at V and 5 bases at J, with 11 bases between. The CDR3 spans 12 residues. Per germline, CDR1 SQVTM and CDR2 ANQGSEA.

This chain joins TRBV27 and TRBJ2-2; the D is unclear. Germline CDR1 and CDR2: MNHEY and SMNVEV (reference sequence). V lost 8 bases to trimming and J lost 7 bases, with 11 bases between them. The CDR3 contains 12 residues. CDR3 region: CASEDIHGELFF. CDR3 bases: TGTGCCAGCGAAGACATTCACGGGGAGCTGTTTTTT.

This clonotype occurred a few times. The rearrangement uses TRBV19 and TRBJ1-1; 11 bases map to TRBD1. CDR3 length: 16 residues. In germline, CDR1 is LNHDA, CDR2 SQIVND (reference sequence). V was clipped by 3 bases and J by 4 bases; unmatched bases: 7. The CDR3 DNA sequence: TGTGCCAGTAGTATCGGACAGGGGGCTTTGCGCACTGAAGCTTTCTTT. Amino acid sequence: CASSIGQGALRTEAFF.

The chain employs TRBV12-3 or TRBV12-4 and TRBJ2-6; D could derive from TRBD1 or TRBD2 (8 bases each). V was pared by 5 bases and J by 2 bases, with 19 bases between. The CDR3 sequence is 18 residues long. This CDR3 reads CASSQGQEAGAGANVLTF. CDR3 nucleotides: TGTGCCAGCAGTCAGGGACAGGAAGCGGGGGCTGGGGCCAACGTCCTGACTTTC.

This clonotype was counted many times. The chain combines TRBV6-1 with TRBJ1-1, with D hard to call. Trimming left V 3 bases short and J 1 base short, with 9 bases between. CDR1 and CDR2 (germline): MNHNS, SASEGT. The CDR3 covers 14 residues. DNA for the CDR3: TGTGCCAGCAGTGAGGGCCGTGGGAACACTGAAGCTTTCTTT. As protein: CASSEGRGNTEAFF.

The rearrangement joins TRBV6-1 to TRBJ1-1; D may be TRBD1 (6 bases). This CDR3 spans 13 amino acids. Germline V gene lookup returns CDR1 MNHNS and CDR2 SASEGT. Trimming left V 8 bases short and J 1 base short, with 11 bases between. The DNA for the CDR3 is TGTGCCAGCGAGAGGGGGAGGAACACTGAAGCTTTCTTT. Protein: CASERGRNTEAFF.

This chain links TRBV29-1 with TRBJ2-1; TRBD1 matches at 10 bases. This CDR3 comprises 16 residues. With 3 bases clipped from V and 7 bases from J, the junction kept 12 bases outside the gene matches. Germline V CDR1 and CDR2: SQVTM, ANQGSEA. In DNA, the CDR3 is TGCAGCGTTGAGGGGACCGGGACAGGGGTCGGAAATGAGCAGTTCTTC. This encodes CSVEGTGTGVGNEQFF.

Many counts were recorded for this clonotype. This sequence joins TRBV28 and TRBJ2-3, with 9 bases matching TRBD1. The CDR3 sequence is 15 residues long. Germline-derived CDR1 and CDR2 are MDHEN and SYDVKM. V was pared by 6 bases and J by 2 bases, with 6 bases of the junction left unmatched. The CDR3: CASSRDRADTDTQYF. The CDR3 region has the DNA TGTGCCAGCAGCCGGGACAGGGCCGACACAGATACGCAGTATTTT.

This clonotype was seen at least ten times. The CDR3 is CASSLTGGDGYTF. CDR3 DNA sequence: TGTGCCAGCAGTTTGACAGGGGGAGATGGCTACACCTTC. The chain has TRBV27 and TRBJ1-2; 9 nucleotides match TRBD1. CDR3 length equals 13 residues. Germline CDR1 reads MNHEY; CDR2 reads SMNVEV (reference sequence). V gave up 3 bases and J gave up 6 bases; unmatched junction bases: 2.

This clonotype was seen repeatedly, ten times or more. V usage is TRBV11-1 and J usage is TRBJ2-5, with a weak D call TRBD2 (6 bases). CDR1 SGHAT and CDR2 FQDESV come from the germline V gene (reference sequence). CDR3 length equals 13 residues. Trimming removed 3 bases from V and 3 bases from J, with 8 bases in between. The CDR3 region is CASSFSGEETQYF. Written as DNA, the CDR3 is TGTGCCAGCAGCTTTTCGGGAGAAGAGACCCAGTACTTC.